The 6 T cell receptor beta chains reported below all come from one sample, sequenced in a study of blood T cell repertoires in COVID-19. Assay: immunoSEQ multiplex PCR; the TCRdb copy retains only in-frame clones and omits some. The sample consists of approximately 300,000 clones, more than 90% of them appearing once. The sample taken for sequencing was PBMCs or T cells enriched from blood (not recorded which). These receptors were obtained from a woman under 40 who had recovered from COVID-19.

Concerning this clone itself: Other DNA sequences within the sample encode an identical CDR3. The chain recombines TRBV19 with TRBJ2-7, with 10 bases lining up with TRBD1. After removal of 4 bases from V and 1 base from J, the junction contained 4 bases not matched to a gene. The CDR3 is 15 residues long. The V gene's germline CDR1 is LNHDA and CDR2 SQIVND (reference sequence). The CDR3 DNA reads TGTGCCAGTAGTACTCCGGGACAGGGGTCCTACGAGCAGTACTTC. It specifies CASSTPGQGSYEQYF. The whole variable domain, remainder taken from reference TRBV19 and TRBJ2-7, is DGGITQSPKYLFRKEGQNVTLSCEQNLNHDAMYWYRQDPGQGLRLIYYSQIVNDFQKGDIAEGYSVSREKKESFPLTVTSAQKNPTAFYLCASSTPGQGSYEQYFGPGTRLTVT.

The rearrangement links TRBV29-1 to TRBJ1-2; possible D gene TRBD1, 6 bases. V lost 4 bases and J lost 4, with 10 bases in between. Looked up from germline, CDR1 is SQVTM and CDR2 is ANQGSEA. The CDR3 spans 12 residues. The CDR3 loop reads CSVVTGSYGYTF. For the CDR3, the DNA is TGCAGCGTTGTCACAGGGAGCTATGGCTACACCTTC.

The genes are TRBV27 and TRBJ2-7, with 7 positions matching TRBD2. There are 14 residues in the CDR3. With V trimmed by 5 bases and J by 7 bases, 11 bases remained unmatched. Germline loops: CDR1 MNHEY, CDR2 SMNVEV (reference sequence). This CDR3 is CASSPRAGRREQYF. The CDR3 DNA reads as TGTGCCAGCAGTCCCCGTGCCGGGAGGCGGGAGCAGTACTTC.

The J gene is TRBJ1-4, the V gene TRBV19, with 7 nucleotides matching TRBD1. This CDR3 has 15 residues. The ends lost 4 bases at V and 5 bases at J; junction bases unmatched: 7. Per germline, CDR1 LNHDA and CDR2 SQIVND (reference sequence). The CDR3 coding sequence is TGTGCCAGTAGTAGTTCCAGGGGGGTAAATGAAAAACTGTTTTTT. It encodes CASSSSRGVNEKLFF.

The chain joins TRBV20-1 to TRBJ1-1; possibly TRBD1 for D (5 bases). There are 10 residues in the CDR3. The V end lost 6 bases, the J end lost 7 bases, and 9 bases lay between the germline ends. Germline V gene sequence: CDR1 DFQATT, CDR2 SNEGSKA (reference sequence). The CDR3 reads CSAKDNEAFF. In DNA form, the CDR3 reads TGCAGTGCCAAGGACAATGAAGCTTTCTTT.

This chain uses TRBV9 with TRBJ2-3, with 8 bases aligning to TRBD2. Losses at the gene ends were 0 bases for V and 2 bases for J; bases not matched to a gene: 8. Germline CDR1 and CDR2: SGDLS and YYNGEE. The CDR3 totals 17 residues. CDR3 protein: CASSVAGRGGFTDTQYF. DNA for the CDR3: TGTGCCAGCAGCGTAGCTGGACGGGGGGGCTTCACAGATACGCAGTATTTT.